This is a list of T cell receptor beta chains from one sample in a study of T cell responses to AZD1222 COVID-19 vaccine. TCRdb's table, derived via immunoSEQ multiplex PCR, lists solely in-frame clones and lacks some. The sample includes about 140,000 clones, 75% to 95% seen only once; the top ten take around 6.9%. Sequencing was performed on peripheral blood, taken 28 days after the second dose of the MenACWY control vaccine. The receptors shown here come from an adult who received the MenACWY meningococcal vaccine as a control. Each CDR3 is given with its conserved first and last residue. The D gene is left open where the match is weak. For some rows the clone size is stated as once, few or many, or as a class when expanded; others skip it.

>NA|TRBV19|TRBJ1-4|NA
CASSTTGLNEKLFF
TGTGCCAGTAGTACGACAGGACTAAATGAAAAACTGTTTTTT
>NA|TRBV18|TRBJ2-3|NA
CASSPPVAATTDTQYF
TGTGCCAGCTCACCACCGGTAGCGGCTACCACAGATACGCAGTATTTT
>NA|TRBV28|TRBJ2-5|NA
CASSTDRGGETQYF
TGTGCCAGCAGTACTGACAGGGGAGGGGAGACCCAGTACTTC
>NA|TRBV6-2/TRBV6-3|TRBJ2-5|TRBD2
CASSYRTSGSNLETQYF
TGTGCCAGCAGTTACCGGACTAGCGGGAGTAATTTAGAGACCCAGTACTTC
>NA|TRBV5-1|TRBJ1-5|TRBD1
CASSLTGAENQPQHF
TGCGCCAGCAGCTTGACAGGGGCTGAAAATCAGCCCCAGCATTTT
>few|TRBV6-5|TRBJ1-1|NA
CASSYSSPTNTEAFF
TGTGCCAGCAGTTACTCGTCACCGACGAACACTGAAGCTTTCTTT
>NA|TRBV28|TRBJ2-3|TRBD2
CASSPLAGGPDTQYF
TGTGCCAGCAGTCCGCTAGCGGGGGGGCCCGATACGCAGTATTTT
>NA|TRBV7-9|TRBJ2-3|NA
CASTPRLADTQYF
TGTGCCAGCACCCCGCGTTTGGCAGATACGCAGTATTTT
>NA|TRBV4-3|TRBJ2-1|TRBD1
CASSLQGQGPYNEQFF
TGCGCCAGCAGCCTACAAGGACAGGGCCCCTACAATGAGCAGTTCTTC
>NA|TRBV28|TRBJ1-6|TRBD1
CASSSRQGSNSPLHF
TGTGCCAGCAGTTCTCGACAGGGATCTAATTCACCCCTCCACTTT
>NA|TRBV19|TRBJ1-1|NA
CASSSRDTVYTEAFF
TGTGCCAGTAGTAGCCGGGACACCGTTTACACTGAAGCTTTCTTT